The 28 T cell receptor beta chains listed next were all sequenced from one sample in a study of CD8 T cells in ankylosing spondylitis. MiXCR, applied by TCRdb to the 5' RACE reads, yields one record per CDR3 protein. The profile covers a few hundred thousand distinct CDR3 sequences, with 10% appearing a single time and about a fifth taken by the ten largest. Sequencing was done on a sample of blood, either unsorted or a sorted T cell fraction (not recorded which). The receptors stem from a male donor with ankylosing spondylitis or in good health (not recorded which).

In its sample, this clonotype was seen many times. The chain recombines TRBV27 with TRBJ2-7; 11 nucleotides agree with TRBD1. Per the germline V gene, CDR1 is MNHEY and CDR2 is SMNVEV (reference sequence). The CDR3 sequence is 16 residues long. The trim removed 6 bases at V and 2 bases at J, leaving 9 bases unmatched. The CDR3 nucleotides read TGTGCCAGCAGCGAACTACGGACAGGGGGCCCCTACGAGCAGTACTTC. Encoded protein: CASSELRTGGPYEQYF.

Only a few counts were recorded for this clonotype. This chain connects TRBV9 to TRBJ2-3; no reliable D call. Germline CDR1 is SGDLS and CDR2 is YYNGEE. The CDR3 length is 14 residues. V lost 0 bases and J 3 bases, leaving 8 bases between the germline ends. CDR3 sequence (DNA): TGTGCCAGCAGCGTAGATCCTGGGACAGATACGCAGTATTTT. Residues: CASSVDPGTDTQYF.

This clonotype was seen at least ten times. Here the CDR3 reads CSARPGLRTDTQYF. In DNA, the CDR3 is TGCAGTGCTAGGCCGGGGCTTCGCACAGATACGCAGTATTTT. The rearrangement links TRBV20-1 to TRBJ2-3; tentatively, D is TRBD1 or TRBD2 (5 bases each). The CDR3 is 14 residues long. Trimming took 3 bases from V and 1 from J, leaving 11 bases between them. CDR1 and CDR2 (germline): DFQATT, SNEGSKA (reference sequence).

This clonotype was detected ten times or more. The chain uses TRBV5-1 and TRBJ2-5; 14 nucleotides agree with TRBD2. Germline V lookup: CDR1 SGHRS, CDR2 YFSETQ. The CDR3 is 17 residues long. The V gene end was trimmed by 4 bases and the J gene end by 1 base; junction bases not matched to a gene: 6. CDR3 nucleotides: TGCGCCAGCAGCCGGGGACTAGCGGGGGACATCCAAGAGACCCAGTACTTC. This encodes CASSRGLAGDIQETQYF.

This CDR3 reads CASSPLRNWTSGGADTQYF. The CDR3 region has the DNA TGTGCCAGCAGTCCCCTCCGAAATTGGACTAGCGGGGGGGCTGATACGCAGTATTTT. This chain connects TRBV12-3 or TRBV12-4 to TRBJ2-3; TRBD2 aligns across 15 bases. V lost 5 bases to trimming and J lost 6 bases; unmatched junction nucleotides: 15. The CDR3 has 19 amino acids.

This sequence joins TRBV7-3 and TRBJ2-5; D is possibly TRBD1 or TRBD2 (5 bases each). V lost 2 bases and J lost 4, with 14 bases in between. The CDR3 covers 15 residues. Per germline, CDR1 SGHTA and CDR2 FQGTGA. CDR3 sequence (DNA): TGTGCCAGCAGCTTAGGGGGACGCGAAGGAGAGACCCAGTACTTC. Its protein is CASSLGGREGETQYF.

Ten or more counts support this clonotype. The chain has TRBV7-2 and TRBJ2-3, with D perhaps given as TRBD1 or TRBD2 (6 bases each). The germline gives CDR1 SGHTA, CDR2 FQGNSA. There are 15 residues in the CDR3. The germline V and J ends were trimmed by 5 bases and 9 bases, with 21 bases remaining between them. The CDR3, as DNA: TGTGCCAGCAGCCCCCAACTAGCCTTAAGGGGGACGCAGTATTTT. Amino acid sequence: CASSPQLALRGTQYF.

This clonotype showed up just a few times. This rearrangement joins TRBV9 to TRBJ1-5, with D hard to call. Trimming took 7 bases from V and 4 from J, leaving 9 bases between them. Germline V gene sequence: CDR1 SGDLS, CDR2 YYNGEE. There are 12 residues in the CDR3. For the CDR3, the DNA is TGTGCCAGCGGCCAGGTAAATCAGCCCCAGCATTTT. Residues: CASGQVNQPQHF.

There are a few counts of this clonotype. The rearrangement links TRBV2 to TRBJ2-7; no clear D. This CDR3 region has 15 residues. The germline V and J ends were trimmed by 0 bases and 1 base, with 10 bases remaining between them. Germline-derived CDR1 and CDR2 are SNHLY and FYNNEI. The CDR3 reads CASSEARLLSYEQYF. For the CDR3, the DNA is TGTGCCAGCAGTGAAGCTCGGCTATTATCCTACGAGCAGTACTTC.

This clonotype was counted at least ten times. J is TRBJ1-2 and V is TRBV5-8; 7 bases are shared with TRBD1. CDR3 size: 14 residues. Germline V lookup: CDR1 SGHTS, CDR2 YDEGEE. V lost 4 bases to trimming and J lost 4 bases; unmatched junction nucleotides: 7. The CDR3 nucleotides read TGTGCCAGCAGCGGTGTACAGGGGATCTATGGCTACACCTTC. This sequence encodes CASSGVQGIYGYTF.

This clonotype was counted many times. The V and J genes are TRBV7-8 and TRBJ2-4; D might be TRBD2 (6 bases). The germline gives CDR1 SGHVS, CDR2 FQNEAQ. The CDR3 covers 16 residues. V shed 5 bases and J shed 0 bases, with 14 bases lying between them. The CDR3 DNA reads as TGTGCCAGCAGCCCCGAGGGACTGTTAGCCAAAAACATTCAGTACTTC. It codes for CASSPEGLLAKNIQYF.

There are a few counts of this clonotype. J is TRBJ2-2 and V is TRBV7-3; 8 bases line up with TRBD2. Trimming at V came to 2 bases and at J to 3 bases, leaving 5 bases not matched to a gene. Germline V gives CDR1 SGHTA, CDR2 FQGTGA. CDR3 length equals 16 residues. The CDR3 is CASSLGFSGDTGELFF. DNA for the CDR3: TGTGCCAGCAGCTTAGGCTTTAGCGGGGACACCGGGGAGCTGTTTTTT. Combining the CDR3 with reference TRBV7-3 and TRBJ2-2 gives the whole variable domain GAGVSQTPSNKVTEKGKYVELRCDPISGHTALYWYRQSLGQGPEFLIYFQGTGAADDSGLPNDRFFAVRPEGSVSTLKIQRTERGDSAVYLCASSLGFSGDTGELFFGEGSRLTVL.

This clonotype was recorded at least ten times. This chain's CDR3 is CSVSETQYF. CDR3 sequence (DNA): TGCAGTGTATCCGAGACCCAGTACTTC. The rearrangement joins TRBV20-1 to TRBJ2-5, with no clear D. Trimming shortened V by 7 bases and J by 5 bases, and 5 bases separated the two germline ends. The CDR3 is 9 amino acids. Germline lookup yields CDR1 DFQATT and CDR2 SNEGSKA (reference sequence).

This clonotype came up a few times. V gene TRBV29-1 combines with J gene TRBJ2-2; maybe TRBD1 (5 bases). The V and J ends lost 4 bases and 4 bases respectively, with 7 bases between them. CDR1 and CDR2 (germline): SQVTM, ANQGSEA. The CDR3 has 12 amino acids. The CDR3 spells CSVARATGELFF. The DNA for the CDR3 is TGCAGCGTTGCCAGGGCCACCGGGGAGCTGTTTTTT.

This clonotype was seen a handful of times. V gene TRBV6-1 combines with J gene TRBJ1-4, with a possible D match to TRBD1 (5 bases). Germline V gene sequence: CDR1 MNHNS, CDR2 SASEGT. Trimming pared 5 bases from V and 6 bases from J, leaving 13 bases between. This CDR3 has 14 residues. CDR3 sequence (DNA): TGTGCCAGCAGTACCCGGGACGCGGATGAAAAACTGTTTTTT. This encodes CASSTRDADEKLFF.

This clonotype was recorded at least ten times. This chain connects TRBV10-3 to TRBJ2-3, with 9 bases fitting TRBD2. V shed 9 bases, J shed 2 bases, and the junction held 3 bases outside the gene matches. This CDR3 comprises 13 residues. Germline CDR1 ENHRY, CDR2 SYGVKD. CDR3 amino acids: CAIAGGDTDTQYF. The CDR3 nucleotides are TGTGCCATAGCGGGGGGTGACACAGATACGCAGTATTTT.

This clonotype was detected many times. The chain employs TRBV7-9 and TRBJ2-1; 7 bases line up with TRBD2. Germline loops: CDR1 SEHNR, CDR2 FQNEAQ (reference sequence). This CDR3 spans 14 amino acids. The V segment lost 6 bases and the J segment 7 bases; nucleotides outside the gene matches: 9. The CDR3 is CASRPSGSFNEQFF. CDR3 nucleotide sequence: TGTGCCAGCAGACCTAGCGGATCTTTTAATGAGCAGTTCTTC.

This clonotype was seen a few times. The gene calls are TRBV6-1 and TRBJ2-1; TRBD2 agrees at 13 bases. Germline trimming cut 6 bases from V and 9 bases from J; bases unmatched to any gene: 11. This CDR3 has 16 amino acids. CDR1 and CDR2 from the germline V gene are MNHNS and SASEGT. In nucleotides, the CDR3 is TGTGCCAGCAGCCCGCGCCCTACTAGCGGGGGGGGTGAGCAGTTCTTC. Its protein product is CASSPRPTSGGGEQFF.

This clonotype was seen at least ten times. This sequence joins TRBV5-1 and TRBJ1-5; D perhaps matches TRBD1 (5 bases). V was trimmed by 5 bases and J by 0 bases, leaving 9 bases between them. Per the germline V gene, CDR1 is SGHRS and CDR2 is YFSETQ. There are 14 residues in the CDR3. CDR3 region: CASREGNSNQPQHF. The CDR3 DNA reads TGCGCCAGCAGGGAGGGGAATAGCAATCAGCCCCAGCATTTT.

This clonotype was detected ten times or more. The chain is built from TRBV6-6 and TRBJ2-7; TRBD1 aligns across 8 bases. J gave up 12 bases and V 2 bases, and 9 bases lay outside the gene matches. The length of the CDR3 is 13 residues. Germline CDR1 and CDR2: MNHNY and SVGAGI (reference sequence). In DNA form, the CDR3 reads TGTGCCAGCAGTTACCGCGGACAGGGCGAACCGTACTTC. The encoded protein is CASSYRGQGEPYF.

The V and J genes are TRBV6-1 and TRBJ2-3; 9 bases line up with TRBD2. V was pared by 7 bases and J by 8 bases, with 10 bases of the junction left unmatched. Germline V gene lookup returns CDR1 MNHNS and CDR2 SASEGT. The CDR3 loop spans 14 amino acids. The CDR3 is CASTQARGGVTQYF. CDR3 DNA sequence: TGTGCCAGCACCCAGGCGCGGGGGGGCGTTACGCAGTATTTT.

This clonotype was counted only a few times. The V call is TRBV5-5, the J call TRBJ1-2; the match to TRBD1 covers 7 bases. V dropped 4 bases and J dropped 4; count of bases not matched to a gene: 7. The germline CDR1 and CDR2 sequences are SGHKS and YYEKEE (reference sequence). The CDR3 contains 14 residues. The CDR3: CASSPDRATYGYTF. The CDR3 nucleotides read TGTGCCAGCAGCCCCGACAGGGCAACCTATGGCTACACCTTC.

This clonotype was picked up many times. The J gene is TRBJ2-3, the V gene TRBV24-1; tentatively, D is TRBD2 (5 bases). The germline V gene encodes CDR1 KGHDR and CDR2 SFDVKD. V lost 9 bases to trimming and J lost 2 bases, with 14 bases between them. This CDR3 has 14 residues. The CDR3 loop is CATSVRTSTDTQYF. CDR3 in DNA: TGTGCCACCTCCGTCAGGACTTCCACAGATACGCAGTATTTT.

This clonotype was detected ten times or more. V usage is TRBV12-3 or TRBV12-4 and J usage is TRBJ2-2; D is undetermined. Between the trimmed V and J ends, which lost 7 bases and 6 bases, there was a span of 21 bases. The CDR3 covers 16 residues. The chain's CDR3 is CASTYLRALQSGELFF. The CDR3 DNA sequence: TGTGCCAGCACCTACCTTCGGGCTCTCCAGTCCGGGGAGCTGTTTTTT.

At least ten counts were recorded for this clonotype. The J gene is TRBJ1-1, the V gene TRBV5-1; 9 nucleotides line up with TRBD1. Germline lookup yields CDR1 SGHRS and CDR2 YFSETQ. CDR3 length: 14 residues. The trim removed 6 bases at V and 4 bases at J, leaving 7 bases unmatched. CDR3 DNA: TGCGCCAGCACCTTACAGGGGGCTGGCACTGAAGCTTTCTTT. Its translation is CASTLQGAGTEAFF.

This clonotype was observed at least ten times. The CDR3: CSARGSLAKNIQYF. CDR3 nucleotides: TGCAGTGCTAGAGGGTCACTAGCCAAAAACATTCAGTACTTC. The chain combines TRBV20-1 with TRBJ2-4; D not certain. Trimming left V 1 base short and J 0 bases short, with 7 bases between. CDR3 size: 14 residues. Germline loops: CDR1 DFQATT, CDR2 SNEGSKA (reference sequence).

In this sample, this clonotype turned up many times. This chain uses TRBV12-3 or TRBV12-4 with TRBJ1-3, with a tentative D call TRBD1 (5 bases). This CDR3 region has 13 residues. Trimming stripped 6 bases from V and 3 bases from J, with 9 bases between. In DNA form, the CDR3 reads TGTGCCAGCAGGTACAGGAGTGGAAACACCATATATTTT. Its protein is CASRYRSGNTIYF.

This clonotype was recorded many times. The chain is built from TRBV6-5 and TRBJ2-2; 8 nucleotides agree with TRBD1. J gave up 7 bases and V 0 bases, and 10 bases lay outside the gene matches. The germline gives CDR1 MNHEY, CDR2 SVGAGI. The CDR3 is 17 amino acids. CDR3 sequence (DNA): TGTGCCAGCAGTTACTCCTCTCAGGGGGCAAAGGTCGGGGAGCTGTTTTTT. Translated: CASSYSSQGAKVGELFF.